This section outlines one TCR beta chain sequence together with its context. Its target is unknown. Trimming left V 6 bases short and J 5 bases short, with 13 bases between. This CDR3 is 13 amino acids long. CDR1 is MNHNY, CDR2 SVGAGI, per germline (reference sequence). This entry comes from a study of cytomegalovirus exposure and HLA in healthy donors. About the research overall: An analysis done earlier identified about 120 million unique TCR beta sequences from about 179 million T cells. Findings and caveats of the study: There were three CMV-associated chains whose specificity for CMV antigens was confirmed in vitro. Many donors shared some public TCRs, even though most TCR sequences were rare.

In the PCR, 60 Vbeta and 13 Jbeta primers were used. The assay was immunoSEQ multiplex PCR, and TCRdb's table has in-frame clones only and misses some. The table has under 300,000 clones, roughly 89% seen once. The chain combines TRBV6-6 with TRBJ2-5; D possibly corresponds to TRBD1 (5 bases). The specimen was PBMCs. The TCR sequence derives from a man aged 35-49 years in good health and CMV-seropositive. CDR3 nucleotides: TGTGCCAGCAGCCCCCAGGGTACCGAGACCCAGTACTTC. Amino acids: CASSPQGTETQYF.